This T cell receptor (beta chain) was sequenced in a study of neoadjuvant anti-PD-1 for oral cavity cancer. Sample time point: after neoadjuvant nivolumab, at surgical resection. No culture or expansion preceded analysis of these blood cells. Some clones are missing from TCRdb's copy, which holds only in-frame ones; the method was immunoSEQ multiplex PCR. The sample consists of roughly 68,000 clones, approximately 87% of them appearing once. Sequenced material: PBMCs, taken after nivolumab (anti-PD-1) treatment. This TCR was sampled from a person aged 40 to 85 with oral cavity squamous cell carcinoma.

CDR3 sequence reads: CASSSYGQGAGDTQYF. The CDR3 region has the DNA TGTGCCAGCAGCTCGTATGGACAGGGGGCAGGAGATACGCAGTATTTT. The rearrangement uses TRBV7-3 and TRBJ2-3; the match to TRBD1 covers 11 bases. Germline V gene data show CDR1 as SGHTA and CDR2 as FQGTGA. V shed 4 bases and J 5 bases; nucleotides not matched to a gene: 8. This CDR3 contains 16 residues.